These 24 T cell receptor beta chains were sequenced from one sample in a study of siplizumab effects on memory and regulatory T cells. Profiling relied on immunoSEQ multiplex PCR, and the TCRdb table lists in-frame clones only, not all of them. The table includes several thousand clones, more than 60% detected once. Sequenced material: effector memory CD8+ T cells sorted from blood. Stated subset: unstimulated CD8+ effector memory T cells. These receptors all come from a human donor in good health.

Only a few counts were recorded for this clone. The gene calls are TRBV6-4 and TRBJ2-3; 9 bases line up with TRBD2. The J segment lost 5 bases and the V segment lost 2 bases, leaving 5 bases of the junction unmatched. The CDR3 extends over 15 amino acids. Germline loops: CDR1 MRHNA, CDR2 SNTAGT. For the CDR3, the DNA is TGTGCCAGCAGTGACGTAGCGGGAGATAGAGATACGCAGTATTTT. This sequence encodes CASSDVAGDRDTQYF.

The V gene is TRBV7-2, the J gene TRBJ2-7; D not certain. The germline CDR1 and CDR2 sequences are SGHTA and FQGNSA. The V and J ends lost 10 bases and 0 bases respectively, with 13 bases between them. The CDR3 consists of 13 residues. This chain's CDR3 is CAIPSLYSYEQYF. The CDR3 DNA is TGTGCCATACCTTCACTATACTCCTACGAGCAGTACTTC.

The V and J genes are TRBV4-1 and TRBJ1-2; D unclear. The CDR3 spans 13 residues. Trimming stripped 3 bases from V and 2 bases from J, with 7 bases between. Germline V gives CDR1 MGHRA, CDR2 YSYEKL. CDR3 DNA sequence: TGCGCCAGCAGCCATCCTGGGAACTATGGCTACACCTTC. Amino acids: CASSHPGNYGYTF.

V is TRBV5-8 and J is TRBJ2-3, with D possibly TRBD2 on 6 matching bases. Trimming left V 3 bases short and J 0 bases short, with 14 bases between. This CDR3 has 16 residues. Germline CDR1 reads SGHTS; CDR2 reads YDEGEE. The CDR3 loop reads CASSSGSSASTDTQYF. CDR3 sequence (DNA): TGTGCCAGCAGCTCGGGGTCTAGCGCCAGCACAGATACGCAGTATTTT. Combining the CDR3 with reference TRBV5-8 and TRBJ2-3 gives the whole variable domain EAGVTQSPTHLIKTRGQQATLRCSPISGHTSVYWYQQALGLGLQFLLWYDEGEERNRGNFPPRFSGRQFPNYSSELNVNALELEDSALYLCASSSGSSASTDTQYFGPGTRLTVL.

CDR3 DNA: TGTGCCAGCAGCCAAGACTCCGGGGAGCTGTTTTTT. Amino acid sequence: CASSQDSGELFF. This chain uses TRBV7-9 with TRBJ2-2; D is uncertain. The V gene's germline CDR1 is SEHNR and CDR2 FQNEAQ (reference sequence). V gave up 5 bases and J gave up 6 bases, with 7 bases separating them. The CDR3 loop spans 12 amino acids.

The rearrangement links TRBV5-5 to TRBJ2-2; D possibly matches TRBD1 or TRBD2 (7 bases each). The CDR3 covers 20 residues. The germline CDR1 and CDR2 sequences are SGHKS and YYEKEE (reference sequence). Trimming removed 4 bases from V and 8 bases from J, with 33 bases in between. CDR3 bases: TGTGCCAGCAGCCATCCATTTCGACAGGGTCGTAGCGGGCCGGCGGGGGAGCTGTTTTTT. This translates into CASSHPFRQGRSGPAGELFF.

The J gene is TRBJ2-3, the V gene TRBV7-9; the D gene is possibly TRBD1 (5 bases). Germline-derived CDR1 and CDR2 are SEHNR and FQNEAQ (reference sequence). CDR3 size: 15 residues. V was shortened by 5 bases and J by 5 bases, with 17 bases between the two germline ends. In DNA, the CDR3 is TGTGCCAGCAGCCCTACAGGCCTAGGGGAAGATACGCAGTATTTT. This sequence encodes CASSPTGLGEDTQYF.

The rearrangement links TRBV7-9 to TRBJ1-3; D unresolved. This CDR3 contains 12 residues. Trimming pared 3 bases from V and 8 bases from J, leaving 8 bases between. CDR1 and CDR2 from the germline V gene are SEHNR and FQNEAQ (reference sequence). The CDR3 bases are TGTGCCAGCAGCTTCTACAGAGACACCATATATTTT. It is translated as CASSFYRDTIYF.

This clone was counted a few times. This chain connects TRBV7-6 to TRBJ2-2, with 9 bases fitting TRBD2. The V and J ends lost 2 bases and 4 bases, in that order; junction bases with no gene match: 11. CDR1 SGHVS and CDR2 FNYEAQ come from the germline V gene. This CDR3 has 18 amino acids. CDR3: CASSLPFGGRASTGELFF. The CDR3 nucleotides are TGTGCCAGCAGCTTACCCTTCGGCGGGAGGGCCAGCACCGGGGAGCTGTTTTTT. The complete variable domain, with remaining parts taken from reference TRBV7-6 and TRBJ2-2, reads GAGVSQSPRYKVTKRGQDVALRCDPISGHVSLYWYRQALGQGPEFLTYFNYEAQQDKSGLPNDRFSAERPEGSISTLTIQRTEQRDSAMYRCASSLPFGGRASTGELFFGEGSRLTVL.

In DNA, the CDR3 is TGTGCCAGCAGTTACCTTGACGGTGTCGAGCAGTACTTC. Its protein is CASSYLDGVEQYF. V usage is TRBV6-6 and J usage is TRBJ2-7, with D hard to call. Germline values: CDR1 MNHNY, CDR2 SVGAGI (reference sequence). With 2 bases removed from V and 6 bases from J, the gap between germline ends came to 11 bases. This CDR3 has 13 amino acids.

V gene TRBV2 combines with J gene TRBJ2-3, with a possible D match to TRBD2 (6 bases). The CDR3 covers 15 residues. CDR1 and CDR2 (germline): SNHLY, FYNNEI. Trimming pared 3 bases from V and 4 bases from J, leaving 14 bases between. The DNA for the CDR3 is TGTGCCAGCAGTGACGGTGACGGGAGTCCAGATACGCAGTATTTT. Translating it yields CASSDGDGSPDTQYF.

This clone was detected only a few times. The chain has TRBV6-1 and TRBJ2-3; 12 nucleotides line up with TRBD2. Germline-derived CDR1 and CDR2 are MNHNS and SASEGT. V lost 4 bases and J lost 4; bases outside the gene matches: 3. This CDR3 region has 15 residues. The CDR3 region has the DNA TGTGCCAGCAGTGGACTAGCGGGAGAATCAGATACGCAGTATTTT. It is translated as CASSGLAGESDTQYF.

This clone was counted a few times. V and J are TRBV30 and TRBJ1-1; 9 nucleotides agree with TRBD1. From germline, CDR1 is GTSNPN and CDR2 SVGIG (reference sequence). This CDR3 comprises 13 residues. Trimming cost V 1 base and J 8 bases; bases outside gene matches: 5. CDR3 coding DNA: TGTGCCTGGAGTGCTAGCGGACAGGGGGAAGCTTTCTTT. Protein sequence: CAWSASGQGEAFF.

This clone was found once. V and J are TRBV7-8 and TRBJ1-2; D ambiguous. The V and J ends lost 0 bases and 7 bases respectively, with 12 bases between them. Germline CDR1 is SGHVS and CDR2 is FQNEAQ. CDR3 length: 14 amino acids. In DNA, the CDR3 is TGTGCCAGCAGCTTAGCGATAGCAGATACTGGCTACACCTTC. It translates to CASSLAIADTGYTF.

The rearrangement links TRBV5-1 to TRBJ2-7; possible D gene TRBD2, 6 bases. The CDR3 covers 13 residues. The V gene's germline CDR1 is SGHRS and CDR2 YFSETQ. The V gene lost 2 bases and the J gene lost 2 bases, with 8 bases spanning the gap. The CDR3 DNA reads TGCGCCAGCAGCTTTCCGGGGGCCTACGAGCAGTACTTC. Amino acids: CASSFPGAYEQYF. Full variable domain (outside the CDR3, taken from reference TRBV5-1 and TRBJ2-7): KAGVTQTPRYLIKTRGQQVTLSCSPISGHRSVSWYQQTPGQGLQFLFEYFSETQRNKGNFPGRFSGRQFSNSRSEMNVSTLELGDSALYLCASSFPGAYEQYFGPGTRLTVT.

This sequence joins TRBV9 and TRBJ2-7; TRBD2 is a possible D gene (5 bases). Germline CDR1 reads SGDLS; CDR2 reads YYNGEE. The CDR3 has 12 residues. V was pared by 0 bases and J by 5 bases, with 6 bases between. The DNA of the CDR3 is TGTGCCAGCAGCGTAGCCGGGAACGAGCAGTACTTC. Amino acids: CASSVAGNEQYF.

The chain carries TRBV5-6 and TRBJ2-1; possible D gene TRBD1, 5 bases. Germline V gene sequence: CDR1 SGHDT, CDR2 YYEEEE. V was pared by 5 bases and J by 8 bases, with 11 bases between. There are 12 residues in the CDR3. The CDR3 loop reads CASRLWGDEQFF. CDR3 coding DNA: TGTGCCAGCAGACTCTGGGGCGATGAGCAGTTCTTC.

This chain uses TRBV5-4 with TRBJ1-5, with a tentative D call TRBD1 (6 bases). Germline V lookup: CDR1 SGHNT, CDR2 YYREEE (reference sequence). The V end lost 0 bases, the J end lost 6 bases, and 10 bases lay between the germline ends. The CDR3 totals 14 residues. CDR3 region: CASSLAQGRQPQHF. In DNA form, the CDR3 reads TGTGCCAGCAGCTTGGCACAGGGTCGTCAGCCCCAGCATTTT.

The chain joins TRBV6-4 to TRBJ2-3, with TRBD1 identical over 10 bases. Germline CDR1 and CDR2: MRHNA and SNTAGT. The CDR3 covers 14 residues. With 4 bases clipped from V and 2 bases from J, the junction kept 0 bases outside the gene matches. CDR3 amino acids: CASSGQGATDTQYF. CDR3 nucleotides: TGTGCCAGCAGTGGACAGGGGGCCACAGATACGCAGTATTTT.

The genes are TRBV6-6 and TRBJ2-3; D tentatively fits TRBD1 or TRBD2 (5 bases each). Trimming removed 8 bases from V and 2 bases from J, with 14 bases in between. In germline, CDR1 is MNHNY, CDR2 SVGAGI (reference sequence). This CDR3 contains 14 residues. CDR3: CASGYGTFTDTQYF. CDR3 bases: TGTGCCAGCGGATACGGGACGTTCACAGATACGCAGTATTTT.

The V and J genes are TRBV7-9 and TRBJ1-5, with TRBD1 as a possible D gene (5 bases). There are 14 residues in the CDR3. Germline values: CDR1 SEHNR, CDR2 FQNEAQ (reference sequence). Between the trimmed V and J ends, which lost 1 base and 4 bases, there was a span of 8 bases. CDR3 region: CASSLGQPNQPQHF. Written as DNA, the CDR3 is TGTGCCAGCAGCTTAGGACAGCCTAATCAGCCCCAGCATTTT. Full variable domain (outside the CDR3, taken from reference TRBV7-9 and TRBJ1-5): DTGVSQNPRHKITKRGQNVTFRCDPISEHNRLYWYRQTLGQGPEFLTYFQNEAQLEKSRLLSDRFSAERPKGSFSTLEIQRTEQGDSAMYLCASSLGQPNQPQHFGDGTRLSIL.

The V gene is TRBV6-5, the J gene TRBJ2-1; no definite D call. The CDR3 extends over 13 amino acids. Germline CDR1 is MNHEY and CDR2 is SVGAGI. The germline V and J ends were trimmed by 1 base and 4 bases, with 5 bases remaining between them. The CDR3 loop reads CASSYLNYNEQFF. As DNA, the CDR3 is TGTGCCAGCAGTTACTTAAATTACAATGAGCAGTTCTTC.

CDR3 nucleotides: TGTGCCAGCAGGGTTAGTCTAGAGAAGAACACCGGGGAGCTGTTTTTT. This translates into CASRVSLEKNTGELFF. The chain is built from TRBV2 and TRBJ2-2; D gene uncertain. With 6 bases removed from V and 1 base from J, the gap between germline ends came to 15 bases. This CDR3 contains 16 residues. Germline values: CDR1 SNHLY, CDR2 FYNNEI. Full variable domain (missing parts from reference TRBV2 and TRBJ2-2): EPEVTQTPSHQVTQMGQEVILRCVPISNHLYFYWYRQILGQKVEFLVSFYNNEISEKSEIFDDQFSVERPDGSNFTLKIRSTKLEDSAMYFCASRVSLEKNTGELFFGEGSRLTVL.

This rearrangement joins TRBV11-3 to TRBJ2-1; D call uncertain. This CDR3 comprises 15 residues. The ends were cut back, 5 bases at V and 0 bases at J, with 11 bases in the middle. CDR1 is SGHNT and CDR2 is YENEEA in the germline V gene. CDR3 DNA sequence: TGTGCCAGCAGCCTGGAACCGCTCTCCTACAATGAGCAGTTCTTC. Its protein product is CASSLEPLSYNEQFF.